These 30 T cell receptor delta chains were sequenced from one sample in a study of γδ T cells in repeated Plasmodium falciparum infection. TCRdb reanalysed the multiplex PCR reads with CATT. The data hold under 60,000 delta-chain clones, with about 1.5% observed a single time. Vgamma9/Vdelta2+ and Vdelta2-negative gammadelta T cells were flow-sorted from PBMC for bulk sequencing. Sequencing used gamma-delta T cells from blood. These receptors all stem from a pool of human donors (malaria-infected and uninfected, not separated).

In its sample, this clone was seen a few times. The protein TCRdb gives is from a much larger clone and does not agree with this DNA's translation at residue 18, likely a read error; the protein shown here comes from the DNA. This sequence joins TRDV1 and TRDJ1; 10 bases match TRDD3. The J gene, left out of TCRdb, was set here by checking the DNA against germline. The CDR3 has 21 residues. Germline V CDR1 and CDR2: TSWWSYY, QGS. The CDR3 DNA reads as TGTGCTCTTGGGGAACTAGGGTCTTCCCGATACTGGGGGATCTACACCGATAGACTCATCTTT. Residues: CALGELGSSRYWGIYTDRLIF.

About this clone: TCRdb's protein for this DNA is that of a much larger clone and differs from the translation at residue 14, likely a read error; the protein shown is the DNA translation. J is TRDJ2 and V is TRDV1; D is possibly TRDD3 (6 bases). V was shortened by 0 bases and J by 9 bases, with 26 bases between the two germline ends. CDR1 and CDR2 (germline): TSWWSYY, QGS. The CDR3 is made up of 19 amino acids. DNA for the CDR3: TGTGCTCTTGGGGAACTGGGTCCGACCCCCTCGGGGATCAAACCACAACTCTTCTTT. It specifies CALGELGPTPSGIKPQLFF.

For this clone: A far larger clone differs by one base, so this is likely a read error. Other DNA sequences from this sample encode an identical CDR3 as well. The chain combines TRDV1 with TRDJ1; 11 nucleotides match TRDD3. With V trimmed by 5 bases and J by 3 bases, 32 bases remained unmatched. CDR3 length: 24 amino acids. CDR1 and CDR2 from the germline V gene are TSWWSYY and QGS. CDR3 in amino acids: CALGNSPHILPNHWGISKADKLIF. In nucleotides, the CDR3 is TGTGCTCTTGGGAACTCCCCCCACATACTTCCCAACCACTGGGGGATAAGCAAGGCCGATAAACTCATCTTT.

About this clone itself: TCRdb shows a much larger clone's protein in place of this DNA's translation, and the two differ at residue 3, likely through a read error; the protein shown is translated from the DNA. The chain is built from TRDV1 and TRDJ1; D is possibly TRDD3 (6 bases). The J gene was missing in TCRdb and was found by matching the end of the DNA to germline. CDR1 and CDR2 from the germline V gene are TSWWSYY and QGS. The length of the CDR3 is 15 residues. The CDR3 is CAPGAPTPYTDKLIF. The CDR3 DNA follows: TGTGCTCCTGGGGCCCCGACCCCGTACACCGATAAACTCATCTTT.

As for this clone: This DNA translates differently at residue 7 from the TCRdb protein, which is that of a much larger clone; a read error is likely, and the protein shown is the DNA's own translation. V is TRDV1 and J is TRDJ1; TRDD3 is a possible D gene (6 bases). The germline V gene has CDR1 TSWWSYY and CDR2 QGS. The V end was cut by 2 bases, the J end by 7 bases, with 20 bases between. The CDR3 consists of 16 residues. DNA for the CDR3: TGTGCTCTTGGGGAAAAGTGCTGGGCTCATGGGGGTAAACTCATCTTT. It specifies CALGEKCWAHGGKLIF.

In its sample, this clone is medium-sized (0.01 to 0.1%). The chain couples TRDV1 to TRDJ1; 12 bases fit TRDD3. Per germline, CDR1 TSWWSYY and CDR2 QGS. There are 20 residues in the CDR3. V gave up 1 base and J gave up 2 bases; unmatched junction bases: 14. CDR3 nucleotides: TGTGCTCTTGGGGAACGCATCACAACATCTGGGGGATACGTAACCGATAAACTCATCTTT. This translates into CALGERITTSGGYVTDKLIF.

In the case of this clone: TCRdb's listed protein matches a much larger clone and diverges from this DNA's translation at residue 15, likely through a read error; the protein shown comes from the DNA. CDR3 loop: CALGEPRWTNTDKLTF. CDR3 DNA: TGTGCTCTTGGGGAACCGAGATGGACAAACACCGATAAACTCACCTTT. The V segment is TRDV1, and no J call was made; the table's TRDD3 call for D was not verified on the DNA. CDR1 and CDR2 from the germline V gene are TSWWSYY and QGS. This CDR3 contains 16 residues.

Remarks on this clone: The protein recorded in TCRdb matches a much larger clone and deviates from this DNA's translation at residue 15, suggesting a read error; the protein here is obtained by translating the DNA. J is TRDJ1 and V is TRDV1; 8 bases map to TRDD3. The J gene, missing from TCRdb, was assigned here through DNA to germline matching. The CDR3 is made up of 19 amino acids. Germline V CDR1 and CDR2: TSWWSYY, QGS. This chain's CDR3 is CALGDAYEYWGPLTNKLIF. The CDR3 DNA is TGTGCTCTTGGGGACGCCTACGAATACTGGGGGCCGCTCACCAATAAACTCATCTTT.

This clone was seen a handful of times. TCRdb assigns this DNA the protein of a much larger clone, which departs from its translation at residues 9 and 10; this likely reflects a read error, and the protein shown comes from translating the DNA. This chain links TRDV1 with TRDJ1; TRDD2 matches at 7 bases. TCRdb offers no J gene call, so here the DNA was matched to germline to obtain one. Germline V CDR1 and CDR2: TSWWSYY, QGS. There are 17 residues in the CDR3. The V and J ends lost 4 bases and 0 bases, in that order; junction bases with no gene match: 11. CDR3 residues: CALGAAFLSVHTDKLIF. The CDR3 DNA reads TGTGCTCTTGGGGCGGCCTTCCTTTCCGTACACACCGATAAACTCATCTTT.

This clone showed up just a few times. A read error likely explains why the TCRdb protein, taken from a much larger clone, differs from this DNA's translation at residue 9; the protein shown is translated from the DNA. CDR3 protein: CALGGLWGADKLIF. The DNA for the CDR3 is TGTGCTCTTGGGGGACTCTGGGGGGCTGATAAACTCATCTTT. The V and J genes are TRDV1 and TRDJ1, with 7 bases that match TRDD3. Germline V gene lookup returns CDR1 TSWWSYY and CDR2 QGS. The CDR3 covers 14 residues. Trimming at V came to 4 bases and at J to 5 bases, leaving 7 bases not matched to a gene.

This clone was found a few times. A far larger clone is one base from this, pointing to a likely read error. The same CDR3 can be traced to other DNA sequences in this sample. The genes are TRDV1 and TRDJ2; 10 nucleotides match TRDD3. The J gene is absent in TCRdb and was assigned here via DNA matching to germline. Germline V gene lookup returns CDR1 TSWWSYY and CDR2 QGS. The CDR3 consists of 18 residues. The V and J ends lost 4 bases and 6 bases, in that order; junction bases with no gene match: 14. The CDR3: CALGALPPPWGIAAQLFF. The CDR3 DNA sequence: TGTGCTCTTGGGGCACTTCCTCCTCCCTGGGGGATAGCAGCACAACTCTTCTTT.

This clone was observed a few times. The TCRdb protein, from a much larger clone, departs from this DNA's translation at residue 14, likely by read error; the protein shown derives from the DNA. The J gene was not called, though the V gene is TRDV1; the table's D call, TRDD3, was not checked against the DNA. From germline, CDR1 is TSWWSYY and CDR2 QGS. This CDR3 is 16 amino acids long. The CDR3 coding sequence is TGTGCTCTTGGGCTCGCTGGGGGGATACAGGCCGATAAACGCATCTTT. Encoded protein: CALGLAGGIQADKRIF.

This clone is judged medium-sized. Distinct nucleotide sequences in the sample also encode this CDR3. The gene calls are TRDV1 and TRDJ1; TRDD3 is a possible D gene (6 bases). Germline values: CDR1 TSWWSYY, CDR2 QGS. The CDR3 spans 18 residues. The V end lost 0 bases, the J end lost 0 bases, and 17 bases lay between the germline ends. CDR3 loop: CALGELACRGTNTDKLIF. In nucleotides, the CDR3 is TGTGCTCTTGGGGAACTGGCATGCCGGGGGACTAACACCGATAAACTCATCTTT.

This clone was observed many times. This DNA's translation differs at residue 7 from TCRdb's protein, which comes from a much larger clone; a read error is likely, and the protein shown is translated from the DNA. The chain employs TRDV1 and TRDJ1; TRDD3 agrees at 8 bases. TCRdb is silent on the J gene; assignment here came from matching the DNA to germline. CDR1 and CDR2 from the germline V gene are TSWWSYY and QGS. CDR3 length: 15 amino acids. The trim removed 5 bases at V and 2 bases at J, leaving 7 bases unmatched. In DNA form, the CDR3 reads TGTGCTCTTGGGACCGCCGTGGGGGATACCGATAAACTCATCTTT. Its protein product is CALGTAVGDTDKLIF.

This clone was seen repeatedly, ten times or more. This could be a read error, since a much larger clone is one nucleotide away. The rearrangement joins TRDV1 to TRDJ1; TRDD2 or TRDD3 may be the D gene (5 bases each). Here the J gene came from matching the DNA to germline, since TCRdb omits it. Germline V CDR1 and CDR2: TSWWSYY, QGS. This CDR3 comprises 14 residues. In nucleotides, the CDR3 is TGTGCTCTTATTCCTCCCCCCGATACCGGTAAACTCATCTTT. Residues: CALIPPPDTGKLIF.

This clone showed up just a few times. A far larger clone is one base from this, pointing to a likely read error. This sample also contains other DNA sequences that code for the same CDR3. The J gene is TRDJ1, the V gene TRDV1, with TRDD3 identical over 11 bases. Per germline, CDR1 TSWWSYY and CDR2 QGS. The CDR3 extends over 16 amino acids. Trimming at V came to 3 bases and at J to 10 bases, leaving 13 bases not matched to a gene. In DNA form, the CDR3 reads TGTGCTCTTGGGGAGCTACCTAGCTACTGGGGGATAGGACTCATCTTT. Its protein is CALGELPSYWGIGLIF.

This clone was found a few times. TCRdb lists the protein of a much larger clone for this DNA, which differs at residue 15, so this is likely a read error; the protein given here is translated from the DNA itself. The V call is TRDV1, the J call TRDJ1; D is uncertain. CDR1 TSWWSYY and CDR2 QGS come from the germline V gene. The CDR3 spans 17 residues. The CDR3 loop is CALGAHRSTYGSDKPIF. In DNA form, the CDR3 reads TGTGCTCTTGGGGCCCATCGGTCTACTTATGGCTCCGATAAACCCATCTTT.

With regard to this clone: The translation of this DNA and the TCRdb protein of a much larger clone differ at residue 20, probably owing to a read error; the protein shown here is translated from the DNA. The V gene was identified as TRAV38-2/DV8, while no J gene was called; the table gives TRDD3 as D, unverified against the DNA. Per the germline V gene, CDR1 is TSESDYY and CDR2 is QEAYKQQN. This CDR3 is 21 amino acids long. CDR3 amino acids: CAYTVKISRGDWGIRCDKLTF. The DNA for the CDR3 is TGTGCTTATACTGTGAAGATTAGTCGCGGGGACTGGGGGATACGATGCGATAAACTCACCTTT.

Comments on this clone: TCRdb records a much larger clone's protein for this DNA, with a difference at residue 9 that likely arises from a read error; the protein given is the translation of the DNA. This chain joins TRDV1 and TRDJ1; 8 bases line up with TRDD3. The J gene comes from matching the DNA to germline here; TCRdb lacks it. The CDR3 consists of 21 residues. V was pared by 4 bases and J by 2 bases, with 24 bases of the junction left unmatched. The germline CDR1 and CDR2 sequences are TSWWSYY and QGS. The CDR3 region has the DNA TGTGCTCTTGGGGCCCCCCCTAGCGCTCCTCCCGTACTGGGGGTTACCGATAAACTCATCTTT. As protein: CALGAPPSAPPVLGVTDKLIF.

This clone appeared a few times. The junction departs from the called germline gene at one end, perhaps through a read error. J is TRDJ1 and V is TRDV1; 11 nucleotides align to TRDD3. Germline matching of the DNA provided the J gene here, since TCRdb leaves it blank. The length of the CDR3 is 17 residues. Per germline, CDR1 TSWWSYY and CDR2 QGS. The CDR3 coding sequence is TGCGCTACGAGAAACTGGGGGATAACAGGATTCACCGATAAACTCATCTTT. It is translated as CATRNWGITGFTDKLIF.

As to this clone: The protein given by TCRdb reflects a much larger clone and differs at residue 6 from this DNA's translation, likely from a read error; the protein shown is the DNA's translation. The genes are TRDV1 and TRDJ1, with no clear D. There are 19 residues in the CDR3. CDR1 is TSWWSYY, CDR2 QGS, per germline. The V gene lost 1 base and the J gene lost 0 bases, with 21 bases spanning the gap. The CDR3 DNA reads TGTGCTCTTGGGGAACCCCCCCCCAGAAGGGGCGATTACACCGATAAACTCATCTTT. Translating it yields CALGEPPPRRGDYTDKLIF.

In its sample, this clone was seen a few times. TCRdb shows a much larger clone's protein in place of this DNA's translation, and the two differ at residue 12, likely through a read error; the protein shown is translated from the DNA. The CDR3 loop reads CALGETRAAYTVKLIF. The CDR3, as DNA: TGTGCTCTTGGGGAAACAAGGGCCGCGTACACCGTTAAACTCATCTTT. The J gene is TRDJ1, the V gene TRDV1, with D uncertain. This CDR3 comprises 16 residues. Per germline, CDR1 TSWWSYY and CDR2 QGS.

In its sample, this clone was seen a few times. Translating this DNA gives a protein that differs at residue 12 from the TCRdb one, which belongs to a much larger clone; a read error is likely, and the protein shown is this translation. This chain uses TRDV1 with TRDJ1, with 9 nucleotides matching TRDD2. Assignment of the J gene here rests on matching the DNA to germline, because TCRdb gives none. The CDR3 consists of 15 residues. Germline V CDR1 and CDR2: TSWWSYY, QGS. The CDR3 DNA reads TGTGCTCTTGGGGAGCTCCCTCCTTCCTACGATGAACTCATCTTT. This translates into CALGELPPSYDELIF.

This clone was found a few times. A far larger clone lies a single base away; this is likely a read error. The same CDR3 is also encoded by other DNA sequences in this sample. The chain combines TRDV1 with TRDJ1, with D uncertain. As TCRdb names no J gene, one was assigned here on the basis of a DNA match to germline. This CDR3 is 19 amino acids long. The V end lost 0 bases, the J end lost 4 bases, and 24 bases lay between the germline ends. The V gene's germline CDR1 is TSWWSYY and CDR2 QGS. For the CDR3, the DNA is TGTGCTCTTGGGGAACTACAGATCCCCCTAACCCCGAGCATCGATAAACTCATCTTT. Translated, it gives CALGELQIPLTPSIDKLIF.

Note on this clone: With only one base between it and a far larger clone, this is likely a read error. The identical CDR3 is also encoded by other nucleotide sequences in the sample. The chain recombines TRDV1 with TRDJ1; TRDD3 might be the D (8 bases). The J gene is not listed in TCRdb, so it was assigned here from a DNA match to germline. Trimming took 4 bases from V and 0 from J, leaving 24 bases between them. Germline V gene sequence: CDR1 TSWWSYY, CDR2 QGS. This CDR3 contains 19 residues. CDR3 amino acids: CALGVFLRGIRKYTDKLIF. The CDR3 bases are TGTGCTCTTGGGGTTTTCCTACGAGGGATACGCAAATACACCGATAAACTCATCTTT.

On this clone: This likely reflects a read error, since a far larger clone is one base away. Additional DNA sequences in this sample encode the identical CDR3. The chain joins TRDV1 to TRDJ1, with 13 bases fitting TRDD3. Since TCRdb gives no J gene, matching the DNA to germline was used here to assign it. The V gene end was trimmed by 1 base and the J gene end by 3 bases; junction bases not matched to a gene: 23. The CDR3 is 23 residues long. Germline CDR1 TSWWSYY, CDR2 QGS. CDR3 DNA sequence: TGTGCTCTTGGGGAACATAGTCAGCCCTCCTACAAGAACTGGGGGATACGGCCCGATAAACTCATCTTT. Protein product: CALGEHSQPSYKNWGIRPDKLIF.

This clone was seen many times. One base separates it from a far larger clone, so it is likely a read error. Distinct nucleotide sequences in the sample also encode this CDR3. No J gene was assigned, while the V gene was called as TRDV2; TRDD3, the table's D call, lacks a check against the DNA. Germline CDR1 is GEAIGNYY and CDR2 is EKD. The CDR3 totals 15 residues. The CDR3 DNA follows: TGTGCCTGTGACACCGTAGGGGGATACACCGATAAGCTCATCTTT. Translated, it gives CACDTVGGYTDKLIF.

This clone was seen more than once but under ten times. This likely came from a read error, as a far larger clone is one base away. Other DNA sequences in this specimen translate into the identical CDR3. The J gene is TRDJ1, the V gene TRDV2; TRDD3 matches 8 bases. The J gene is absent in TCRdb and was assigned here via DNA matching to germline. The CDR3 consists of 16 residues. Per germline, CDR1 GEAIGNYY and CDR2 EKD. DNA for the CDR3: TGTGCCTGTGACGTACTGGGGGCTCCGTACACTGATAAACTCATCTTT. Amino acids: CACDVLGAPYTDKLIF.

Worth noting for this clone: The translation of this DNA and the TCRdb protein of a much larger clone differ at residue 3, probably owing to a read error; the protein shown here is translated from the DNA. J is TRDJ1 and V is TRDV1; 7 bases line up with TRDD3. Germline CDR1 is TSWWSYY and CDR2 is QGS. CDR3 size: 23 residues. The CDR3 DNA reads as TGTGCTATTGGGGAAGACAAAGTAGCTCCTTGGTTTCGTACTGGGGACCTCACCGATAAACTCATCTTT. It is translated as CAIGEDKVAPWFRTGDLTDKLIF.

This clone was counted ten times or more. One junction end disagrees with the germline gene, perhaps due to a read error. The rearrangement links TRDV1 to TRDJ1, with 9 bases aligning to TRDD3. In germline, CDR1 is TSWWSYY, CDR2 QGS. The CDR3 is made up of 15 amino acids. Written as DNA, the CDR3 is TGTGCTCTTGGGGAACCTTCTGGGGGATCATACAAACTCACCTTT. Its protein is CALGEPSGGSYKLTF.